These 19 T cell receptor beta chains came from one sample sequenced in a study of T cell responses to AZD1222 COVID-19 vaccine. Libraries were prepared by immunoSEQ multiplex PCR; TCRdb keeps only in-frame clonotypes and omits some of them. The top ten clones hold 15% to 20% of a sample with tens of thousands of clones, more than 80% of them seen once. Sequences were derived from peripheral blood, sampled on day 0 of MenACWY control vaccination. All receptors derive from an adult in good health.

V usage is TRBV7-2 and J usage is TRBJ2-2, with 9 bases matching TRBD2. CDR3 size: 16 residues. The germline V gene has CDR1 SGHTA and CDR2 FQGNSA. V lost 2 bases, J lost 9 bases, and 10 bases stayed unmatched. The CDR3 DNA reads TGTGCCAGCAGCTTAAACAGAGGTAGCGGGAGAAGGGAGCTGTTTTTT. Translating gives CASSLNRGSGRRELFF.

The chain combines TRBV6-6 with TRBJ2-1, with TRBD1 matching 9 bases. Germline V gene sequence: CDR1 MNHNY, CDR2 SVGAGI (reference sequence). V trimming: 5 bases; J trimming: 5 bases; junction bases outside the gene matches: 7. The CDR3 spans 15 residues. CDR3 region: CASSVTGTGNNEQFF. CDR3 nucleotide sequence: TGTGCCAGCAGTGTAACCGGGACAGGGAACAATGAGCAGTTCTTC.

V usage is TRBV15 and J usage is TRBJ2-5; 12 bases are shared with TRBD2. This CDR3 has 14 amino acids. V shed 5 bases, J shed 3 bases, and the junction held 1 base outside the gene matches. Germline CDR1 LNHNV, CDR2 YYDKDF (reference sequence). The CDR3 coding sequence is TGTGCCACCAGCTGGACTAGCGGGAAAGAGACCCAGTACTTC. Translating gives CATSWTSGKETQYF.

In its sample, this clone was seen once. This chain joins TRBV10-3 and TRBJ2-7; a possible D gene is TRBD1 (6 bases). This CDR3 has 14 residues. CDR1 ENHRY and CDR2 SYGVKD come from the germline V gene. With 6 bases removed from V and 2 bases from J, the gap between germline ends came to 14 bases. CDR3 residues: CAIRADRAPYEQYF. As DNA, the CDR3 is TGTGCCATCAGGGCGGACAGAGCTCCCTACGAGCAGTACTTC.

This chain links TRBV28 with TRBJ1-5; D unclear. The CDR3 totals 15 residues. V lost 5 bases to trimming and J lost 1 base, with 12 bases between them. Germline assignment: CDR1 MDHEN and CDR2 SYDVKM. The chain's CDR3 is CASSAFGGSNQPQHF. In DNA form, the CDR3 reads TGTGCCAGCAGTGCGTTTGGTGGAAGCAATCAGCCCCAGCATTTT.

The rearrangement uses TRBV24-1 and TRBJ1-1; a weak D match, TRBD1 (5 bases). The germline V gene has CDR1 KGHDR and CDR2 SFDVKD. This CDR3 is built from 13 residues. The V end lost 5 bases, the J end lost 1 base, and 7 bases lay between the germline ends. The CDR3 here is CATSVGTNTEAFF. The DNA for the CDR3 is TGTGCCACCAGTGTAGGGACGAACACTGAAGCTTTCTTT.

The chain has TRBV2 and TRBJ2-3, with D uncertain. The V gene's germline CDR1 is SNHLY and CDR2 FYNNEI. V lost 6 bases to trimming and J lost 3 bases, with 4 bases between them. The CDR3 is 11 residues long. The CDR3 sequence: CASSETDTQYF. The CDR3 DNA sequence: TGTGCCAGCAGCGAAACAGATACGCAGTATTTT.

The V call is TRBV10-2, the J call TRBJ2-1, with 12 bases that match TRBD2. Germline lookup yields CDR1 WSHSY and CDR2 SAAADI. This CDR3 contains 17 residues. Trimming at V came to 6 bases and at J to 0 bases, leaving 6 bases not matched to a gene. As DNA, the CDR3 is TGCGCCAGCAGCAGACTAGCGGGAGTCAGCTCCTACAATGAGCAGTTCTTC. Amino acids: CASSRLAGVSSYNEQFF.

This chain links TRBV4-2 with TRBJ1-4, with TRBD1 matching 8 bases. Germline assignment: CDR1 LGHNA and CDR2 YNFKEQ. V trimming: 1 base; J trimming: 3 bases; junction bases outside the gene matches: 4. CDR3 length: 16 residues. The CDR3, as DNA: TGTGCCAGCAGCCAAGGGACAGGGTCAGCTAATGAAAAACTGTTTTTT. Its translation is CASSQGTGSANEKLFF.

V is TRBV6-2 or TRBV6-3 and J is TRBJ1-4; 8 bases fit TRBD1. CDR1 and CDR2 (germline): MNHEY, SVGEGT. J was trimmed by 7 bases and V by 4 bases; bases with no gene match: 8. CDR3 length: 15 residues. In nucleotides, the CDR3 is TGTGCCAGCAGTTCGAACAGGGGGTCAATTGAAAAACTGTTTTTT. The encoded protein is CASSSNRGSIEKLFF.

This clone was observed a single time. This chain uses TRBV10-3 with TRBJ2-4; the D gene is possibly TRBD1 (5 bases). V was cut by 9 bases and J by 9 bases, with 9 bases left in between. Germline V CDR1 and CDR2: ENHRY, SYGVKD. The CDR3 runs to 10 residues. The CDR3 DNA follows: TGTGCCATGCGAAGGGGCATTCAGTACTTC. This gives the protein CAMRRGIQYF.

This chain joins TRBV28 and TRBJ2-6; the D call may be TRBD1 or TRBD2 (6 bases each). V shed 5 bases and J shed 2 bases, with 13 bases lying between them. From germline, CDR1 is MDHEN and CDR2 SYDVKM. The CDR3 spans 16 residues. CDR3 DNA: TGTGCCAGCAGTCCCGGGGGCGGAACTGGGGCCAACGTCCTGACTTTC. Protein: CASSPGGGTGANVLTF. Combining the CDR3 with reference TRBV28 and TRBJ2-6 gives the whole variable domain DVKVTQSSRYLVKRTGEKVFLECVQDMDHENMFWYRQDPGLGLRLIYFSYDVKMKEKGDIPEGYSVSREKKERFSLILESASTNQTSMYLCASSPGGGTGANVLTFGAGSRLTVL.

This chain links TRBV11-3 with TRBJ2-6; no clear D gene. The CDR3 is made up of 13 amino acids. CDR1 is SGHNT and CDR2 is YENEEA in the germline V gene. V was pared by 5 bases and J by 3 bases, with 5 bases between. This CDR3 reads CASSAGGANVLTF. The CDR3 coding sequence is TGTGCCAGCAGCGCCGGTGGGGCCAACGTCCTGACTTTC.

The chain uses TRBV30 and TRBJ1-3; maybe TRBD1 (5 bases). This CDR3 is 16 amino acids long. Germline CDR1 GTSNPN, CDR2 SVGIG (reference sequence). The ends were cut back, 8 bases at V and 1 base at J, with 21 bases in the middle. The CDR3 DNA is TGTGCCGGGGGTGGGAGTTTGTCGGTTTCTGGAAACACCATATATTTT. Translated, it gives CAGGGSLSVSGNTIYF.

The chain combines TRBV27 with TRBJ1-6; D gene ambiguous. The CDR3 covers 15 residues. CDR1 is MNHEY, CDR2 SMNVEV, per germline (reference sequence). V lost 4 bases to trimming and J lost 13 bases, with 20 bases between them. CDR3 amino acids: CASSSRIGRTSPLHF. CDR3 nucleotide sequence: TGTGCCAGCAGTTCTCGTATCGGACGGACTTCGCCCCTCCACTTT.

The sample holds a few counts of this clone. V gene TRBV4-2 combines with J gene TRBJ2-1; 8 bases align to TRBD2. This CDR3 has 16 residues. CDR1 LGHNA and CDR2 YNFKEQ come from the germline V gene. V trimming: 3 bases; J trimming: 0 bases; junction bases outside the gene matches: 4. CDR3: CASSHSGTSSYNEQFF. The CDR3 DNA follows: TGTGCCAGCAGCCATAGCGGGACTAGCTCCTACAATGAGCAGTTCTTC.

CDR3 amino acids: CSVSGDNEQFF. The CDR3 DNA follows: TGCAGCGTCTCAGGGGACAATGAGCAGTTCTTC. The chain couples TRBV29-1 to TRBJ2-1; a possible D gene is TRBD1 (6 bases). Trimming removed 6 bases at V and 5 bases at J, with 8 bases between. CDR1 is SQVTM, CDR2 ANQGSEA, per germline. This CDR3 region has 11 residues.

This sequence joins TRBV28 and TRBJ1-1, with D perhaps matching TRBD1 (6 bases). The germline V gene encodes CDR1 MDHEN and CDR2 SYDVKM. The CDR3 has 15 residues. V was clipped by 8 bases and J by 0 bases, with 16 bases between them. Here the CDR3 DNA reads TGTGCCAGCCGAATTTTGGGGGGGCTGAACACTGAAGCTTTCTTT. Translating gives CASRILGGLNTEAFF.

This clone was counted between two and nine times. The CDR3 coding sequence is TGTGCCAGCAGTGACTCGATCGCGGCTAGCACAGATACGCAGTATTTT. Translation gives CASSDSIAASTDTQYF. V usage is TRBV6-4 and J usage is TRBJ2-3; D gene ambiguous. The germline CDR1 and CDR2 sequences are MRHNA and SNTAGT. The CDR3 covers 16 residues. The V and J ends lost 0 bases and 0 bases respectively, with 10 bases between them.